This T cell receptor (beta chain) was found in a study of siplizumab effects on memory and regulatory T cells. Notes on the study in general: Treg-derived clones made up an average of about 73% of mappable alloreactive CD4+ clones with siplizumab and 26.9% in controls.

The data were produced by immunoSEQ multiplex PCR, yet TCRdb's version contains in-frame clones alone and is incomplete. Of roughly 92,000 clones detected, around 94% appear once; the ten largest clones hold 0.3%. V dropped 4 bases and J dropped 5; count of bases not matched to a gene: 18. The V gene's germline CDR1 is GTSNPN and CDR2 SVGIG (reference sequence). The CDR3 length is 17 residues. Points on this clone: The antigen remains undetermined.

This chain uses TRBV30 with TRBJ2-3, with 7 positions matching TRBD2. Specimen: non-Treg CD4+ T cells sorted from blood. The receptor was derived from a human donor in good health. The CDR3 bases are TGTGCCTGGACAGGCGGGAGCGTGACTTGGGAAAGAGATACGCAGTATTTT. Encoded protein: CAWTGGSVTWERDTQYF.